One and the same sample provided the 21 T cell receptor beta chains below, sequenced in a study of cytomegalovirus exposure and HLA in healthy donors. 13 Jbeta primers and 60 Vbeta primers were used for the PCR. The assay was immunoSEQ multiplex PCR, and TCRdb's table has in-frame clones only and misses some. The sample lists 130,000 or so clones; around three quarters were seen once. Material for sequencing was PBMCs. The origin of the receptors is a man under 40 in good health and CMV-seronegative.

This rearrangement joins TRBV5-5 to TRBJ1-4, with D possibly being TRBD1 (5 bases). Germline V gene lookup returns CDR1 SGHKS and CDR2 YYEKEE (reference sequence). The V end lost 4 bases, the J end lost 0 bases, and 10 bases lay between the germline ends. This CDR3 is built from 15 residues. The CDR3 bases are TGTGCCAGCAGCAAGGGGCTTCCAACTAATGAAAAACTGTTTTTT. Residues: CASSKGLPTNEKLFF.

This clone was counted once. The chain links TRBV6-6 to TRBJ1-2; D is possibly TRBD1 (6 bases). Germline CDR1 is MNHNY and CDR2 is SVGAGI (reference sequence). The CDR3 covers 14 residues. V was trimmed by 1 base and J by 8 bases, leaving 14 bases between them. The CDR3 reads CASSYYTGGVGYTF. In nucleotides, the CDR3 is TGTGCCAGCAGTTACTATACGGGGGGCGTGGGCTACACCTTC.

The chain links TRBV7-8 to TRBJ1-5; the match to TRBD1 covers 8 bases. CDR1 is SGHVS, CDR2 FQNEAQ, per germline. The length of the CDR3 is 20 residues. The ends lost 1 base at V and 1 base at J; junction bases unmatched: 15. CDR3 in DNA: TGTGCCAGCAGCTTAGGTCGTAGGGGGCCACAGGGGGGGAGCAATCAGCCCCAGCATTTT. This sequence encodes CASSLGRRGPQGGSNQPQHF.

This clone appeared a few times. The CDR3 DNA reads TGCGCCAGCAGCTTGGGCCCGGGACAGGGGGCTCTTGCGTTTGGCTACACCTTC. Amino acids: CASSLGPGQGALAFGYTF. This chain uses TRBV5-1 with TRBJ1-2, with 12 nucleotides matching TRBD1. Trimming at V came to 0 bases and at J to 7 bases, leaving 13 bases not matched to a gene. The CDR3 has 18 amino acids. CDR1 SGHRS and CDR2 YFSETQ come from the germline V gene.

The chain has TRBV5-1 and TRBJ1-2; D is unresolved. The CDR3 has 13 residues. Germline V gene lookup returns CDR1 SGHRS and CDR2 YFSETQ. V gave up 3 bases and J gave up 10 bases, with 16 bases separating them. CDR3 nucleotide sequence: TGCGCCAGCAGCTCTACCTACCGGGAGTTCTACACCTTC. Protein product: CASSSTYREFYTF.

This chain links TRBV5-1 with TRBJ1-4; TRBD1 is a possible D gene (6 bases). Germline CDR1 SGHRS, CDR2 YFSETQ. This CDR3 is 14 amino acids long. Trimming pared 0 bases from V and 8 bases from J, leaving 11 bases between. CDR3 sequence reads: CASSLGRGSEKLFF. In DNA, the CDR3 is TGCGCCAGCAGCTTGGGCAGGGGTTCCGAAAAACTGTTTTTT.

Relative to its sample, this clone is medium-sized. The chain has TRBV6-1 and TRBJ2-7, with TRBD2 identical over 12 bases. This CDR3 has 15 residues. Germline V gene lookup returns CDR1 MNHNS and CDR2 SASEGT. Trimming took 1 base from V and 5 from J; bases not matched to a gene: 3. CDR3 nucleotide sequence: TGTGCCAGCAGTGAAGTTCTAGCGGGAGGGGACGAGCAGTACTTC. It specifies CASSEVLAGGDEQYF.

V is TRBV5-1 and J is TRBJ2-2, with TRBD2 matching over 11 bases. The germline CDR1 and CDR2 sequences are SGHRS and YFSETQ. The CDR3 is made up of 16 amino acids. J gave up 3 bases and V 4 bases, and 5 bases lay outside the gene matches. The CDR3 loop reads CASSHLAGGDTGELFF. As DNA, the CDR3 is TGCGCCAGCAGCCATTTAGCGGGAGGGGACACCGGGGAGCTGTTTTTT.

The chain links TRBV7-8 to TRBJ1-2, with TRBD1 identical over 8 bases. V shed 3 bases and J 3 bases; nucleotides not matched to a gene: 3. The germline CDR1 and CDR2 sequences are SGHVS and FQNEAQ. This CDR3 spans 14 amino acids. CDR3 protein: CASSLVTGDYGYTF. For the CDR3, the DNA is TGTGCCAGCAGCTTGGTGACAGGGGACTATGGCTACACCTTC.

The J gene is TRBJ1-1, the V gene TRBV5-4, with unresolved D. The V and J ends lost 0 bases and 7 bases respectively, with 10 bases between them. This CDR3 has 13 amino acids. Germline CDR1 is SGHNT and CDR2 is YYREEE (reference sequence). The CDR3 loop is CASSLEESVEAFF. DNA of the CDR3: TGTGCCAGCAGCTTGGAAGAAAGCGTTGAAGCTTTCTTT.

V gene TRBV27 combines with J gene TRBJ1-2, with D possibly being TRBD1 (5 bases). This CDR3 is 17 amino acids long. Trimming took off 7 bases at V and 6 bases at J, with 27 bases between the two ends. The germline CDR1 and CDR2 sequences are MNHEY and SMNVEV (reference sequence). CDR3 protein: CASTRTGRGGGVDGYTF. The CDR3 region has the DNA TGTGCCAGCACCCGCACCGGAAGGGGCGGTGGGGTAGATGGCTACACCTTC.

V usage is TRBV6-4 and J usage is TRBJ1-1; no clear D gene. Deletions cut 3 bases from V and 4 bases from J, with 15 bases between. This CDR3 comprises 15 residues. Germline assignment: CDR1 MRHNA and CDR2 SNTAGT. CDR3 sequence reads: CASSESGARGTEAFF. The DNA of the CDR3 is TGTGCCAGCAGTGAATCGGGTGCTCGTGGCACTGAAGCTTTCTTT.

J is TRBJ2-2 and V is TRBV27; perhaps TRBD2 as D (6 bases). The V and J ends lost 4 bases and 5 bases respectively, with 17 bases between them. The CDR3 has 16 amino acids. Germline CDR1 reads MNHEY; CDR2 reads SMNVEV (reference sequence). CDR3 nucleotides: TGTGCCAGCAGTTCACCTGGGAAGGGGAGGACCGGGGAGCTGTTTTTT. This sequence encodes CASSSPGKGRTGELFF.

There are a few counts of this clone. CDR3 amino acids: CASSQDGAGHTGELFF. The CDR3 region has the DNA TGTGCCAGCAGCCAAGATGGGGCGGGACACACCGGGGAGCTGTTTTTT. This chain uses TRBV14 with TRBJ2-2; tentative D call: TRBD2 (6 bases). V lost 0 bases, J lost 3 bases, and 11 bases lay in between. This CDR3 is 16 amino acids long. Per germline, CDR1 SGHDN and CDR2 FVKESK. The full variable domain, in which reference TRBV14 and TRBJ2-2 provide the parts outside the CDR3, is EAGVTQFPSHSVIEKGQTVTLRCDPISGHDNLYWYRRVMGKEIKFLLHFVKESKQDESGMPNNRFLAERTGGTYSTLKVQPAELEDSGVYFCASSQDGAGHTGELFFGEGSRLTVL.

V usage is TRBV6-5 and J usage is TRBJ1-5; D ambiguous. Germline CDR1 is MNHEY and CDR2 is SVGAGI. Trimming stripped 6 bases from V and 5 bases from J, with 14 bases between. This CDR3 has 14 amino acids. CDR3 sequence (DNA): TGTGCCAGCAGCTCCACACCCGGGGATCAGCCCCAGCATTTT. It codes for CASSSTPGDQPQHF.

This clone was seen once. The V call is TRBV29-1, the J call TRBJ1-2, with 9 bases fitting TRBD1. This CDR3 has 15 amino acids. Per germline, CDR1 SQVTM and CDR2 ANQGSEA. The V and J ends lost 3 bases and 3 bases, in that order; junction bases with no gene match: 8. CDR3 bases: TGCAGCGTTGACCCGACAGGGGGGCTCGACTATGGCTACACCTTC. This translates into CSVDPTGGLDYGYTF.

This chain joins TRBV19 and TRBJ1-2, with TRBD1 matching over 10 bases. J lost 7 bases, V lost 1 base, and 3 bases had no gene match. The CDR3 covers 14 residues. CDR1 and CDR2 from the germline V gene are LNHDA and SQIVND (reference sequence). CDR3 amino acids: CASSIGQGASGYTF. The CDR3 DNA is TGTGCCAGTAGTATAGGACAGGGGGCCAGTGGCTACACCTTC.

The chain employs TRBV6-5 and TRBJ1-5; 7 bases are a match to TRBD1. Germline V CDR1 and CDR2: MNHEY, SVGAGI. V was clipped by 5 bases and J by 7 bases; unmatched bases: 8. This CDR3 contains 14 residues. The CDR3 nucleotides are TGTGCCAGCAGTGGAGCAGGGGGAAGGCAGCCCCAGCATTTT. Translation gives CASSGAGGRQPQHF.

This chain joins TRBV6-1 and TRBJ1-5; a weak D match, TRBD1 (6 bases). CDR3 length: 15 residues. V was shortened by 2 bases and J by 6 bases, with 14 bases between the two germline ends. CDR1 is MNHNS, CDR2 SASEGT, per germline. CDR3 residues: CASSELQGAGQPQHF. The CDR3 DNA reads as TGTGCCAGCAGTGAATTACAGGGCGCAGGTCAGCCCCAGCATTTT.

In DNA form, the CDR3 reads TGTGCCAGCGGTGCCCTGGGAGCTAGCACAGATACGCAGTATTTT. Amino acid sequence: CASGALGASTDTQYF. This sequence joins TRBV6-5 and TRBJ2-3; D might be TRBD2 (5 bases). The CDR3 consists of 15 residues. The germline CDR1 and CDR2 sequences are MNHEY and SVGAGI. V lost 8 bases, J lost 0 bases, and 15 bases lay in between.

The chain's CDR3 is CAISVQGVGNTIYF. Written as DNA, the CDR3 is TGTGCCATCAGTGTGCAGGGGGTGGGAAACACCATATATTTT. The chain is built from TRBV10-3 and TRBJ1-3; TRBD1 agrees at 7 bases. V lost 4 bases, J lost 4 bases, and 4 bases stayed unmatched. The CDR3 consists of 14 residues. In germline, CDR1 is ENHRY, CDR2 SYGVKD.